Sequencing of this T cell receptor (beta chain) was carried out in a study of CXCR3-negative and CXCR3-positive naive CD8 T cells. Overall study context: Approximately 140 million TRB reads were obtained in total, which works out to about 1.5 +/- 0.3 million per library. General study findings and limits: Similar TRBV-TRBJ usage was seen in naive cells (both CXCR3-negative and CXCR3-positive), but memory cells differed. TRB CDR3s of CXCR3-positive naive cells were more hydrophobic than those of CXCR3-negative naive cells.

The CDR3 extends over 16 amino acids. CDR1 and CDR2 from the germline V gene are MDHEN and SYDVKM. Sorting was done in triplicate for each CD8+ T cell subset (about 330,000 cells each). Cells classed as naive CD8+ T cells were CD45RO-CCR7+CD27+CD95-. Concerning this clonotype: The antigen remains undetermined.

Via 5' RACE with UMI labels, TRB cDNA libraries were prepared. Reprocessing the 5' RACE reads, TCRdb reports a single entry for every CDR3 protein and omits DNA. This sample's clone table lists about 98,000 distinct CDR3 sequences. The genes are TRBV28 and TRBJ1-4; TCRdb proposes TRBD1, but this gene call is untestable without DNA. The TCR comes from a human donor in good health. Some clones in this sample may be carry-over from other donors' samples. Sequencing used naive CXCR3+ CD8+ T cells from blood. As for subset: CD45RO-CCR7+CD27+CD95- naive CD8+ T cells expressing CXCR3 (TNR3+). The CDR3 protein is CASSPDLYSTNEKLFF.